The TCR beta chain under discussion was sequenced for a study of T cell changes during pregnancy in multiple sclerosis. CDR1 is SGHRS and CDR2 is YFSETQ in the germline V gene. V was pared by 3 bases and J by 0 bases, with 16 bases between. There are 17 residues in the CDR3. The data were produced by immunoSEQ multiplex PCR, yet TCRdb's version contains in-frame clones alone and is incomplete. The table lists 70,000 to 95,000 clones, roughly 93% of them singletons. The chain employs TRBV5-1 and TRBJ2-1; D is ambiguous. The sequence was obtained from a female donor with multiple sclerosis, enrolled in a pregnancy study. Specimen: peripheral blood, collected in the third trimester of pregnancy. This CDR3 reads CASSSLPSSSSYNEQFF. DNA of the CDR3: TGCGCCAGCAGCTCCTTACCCTCCTCGAGCTCCTACAATGAGCAGTTCTTC.